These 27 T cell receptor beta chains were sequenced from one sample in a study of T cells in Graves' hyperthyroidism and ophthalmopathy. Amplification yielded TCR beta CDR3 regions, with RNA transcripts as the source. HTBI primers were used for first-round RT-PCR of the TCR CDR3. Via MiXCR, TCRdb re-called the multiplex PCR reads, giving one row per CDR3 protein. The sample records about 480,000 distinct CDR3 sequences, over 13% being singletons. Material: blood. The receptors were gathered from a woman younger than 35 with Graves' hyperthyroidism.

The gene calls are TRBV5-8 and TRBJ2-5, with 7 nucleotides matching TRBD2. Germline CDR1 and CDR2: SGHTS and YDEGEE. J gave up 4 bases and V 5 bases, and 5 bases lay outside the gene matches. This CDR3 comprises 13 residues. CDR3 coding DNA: TGTGCCAGCAGACTAACGGGAGGAGAGACCCAGTACTTC. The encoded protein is CASRLTGGETQYF.

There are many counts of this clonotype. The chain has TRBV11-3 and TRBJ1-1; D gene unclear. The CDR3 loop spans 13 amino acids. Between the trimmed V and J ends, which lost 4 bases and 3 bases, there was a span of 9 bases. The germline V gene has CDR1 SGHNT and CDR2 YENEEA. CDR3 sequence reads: CASSSYGDTEAFF. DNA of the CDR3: TGTGCCAGCAGCTCTTACGGGGACACTGAAGCTTTCTTT.

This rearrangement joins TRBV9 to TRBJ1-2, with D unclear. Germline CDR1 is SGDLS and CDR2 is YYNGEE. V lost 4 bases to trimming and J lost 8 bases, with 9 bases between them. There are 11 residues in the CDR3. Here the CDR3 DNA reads TGTGCCAGCAGCACCTCGTGGGGCTACACCTTC. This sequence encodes CASSTSWGYTF.

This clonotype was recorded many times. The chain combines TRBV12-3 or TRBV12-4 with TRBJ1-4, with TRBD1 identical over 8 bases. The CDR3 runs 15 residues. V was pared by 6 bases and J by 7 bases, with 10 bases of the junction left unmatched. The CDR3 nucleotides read TGTGCCAGCAGATCGACAGGGGTTAAAGGTGAAAAACTGTTTTTT. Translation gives CASRSTGVKGEKLFF.

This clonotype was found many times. The CDR3: CASSQGGWEQYF. The CDR3 region has the DNA TGTGCCAGCAGCCAAGGAGGTTGGGAGCAGTATTTT. V usage is TRBV3-1 and J usage is TRBJ2-3, with D uncertain. The V gene's germline CDR1 is LGHDT and CDR2 YNNKEL (reference sequence). V shed 1 base and J shed 11 bases, with 10 bases lying between them. The CDR3 covers 12 residues.

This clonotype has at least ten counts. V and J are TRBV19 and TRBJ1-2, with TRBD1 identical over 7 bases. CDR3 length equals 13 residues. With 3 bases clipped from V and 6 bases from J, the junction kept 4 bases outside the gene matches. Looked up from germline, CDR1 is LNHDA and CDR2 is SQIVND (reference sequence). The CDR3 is CASSIGGGHGYTF. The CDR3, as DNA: TGTGCCAGTAGTATCGGAGGGGGCCATGGCTACACCTTC.

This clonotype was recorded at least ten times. In nucleotides, the CDR3 is TGCAGTGCTAGCCCGGGACTCCAAGAGACCCAGTACTTC. It codes for CSASPGLQETQYF. The rearrangement uses TRBV20-1 and TRBJ2-5; perhaps TRBD2 as D (6 bases). Germline V gene data show CDR1 as DFQATT and CDR2 as SNEGSKA (reference sequence). This CDR3 has 13 residues. V lost 3 bases, J lost 1 base, and 9 bases lay in between.

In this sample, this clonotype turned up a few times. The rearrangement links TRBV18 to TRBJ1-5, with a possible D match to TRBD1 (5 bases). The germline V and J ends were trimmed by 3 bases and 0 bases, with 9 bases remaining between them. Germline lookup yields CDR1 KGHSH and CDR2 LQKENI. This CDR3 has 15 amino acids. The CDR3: CASSPSTVSNQPQHF. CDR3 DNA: TGTGCCAGCTCACCCTCGACAGTTAGCAATCAGCCCCAGCATTTT.

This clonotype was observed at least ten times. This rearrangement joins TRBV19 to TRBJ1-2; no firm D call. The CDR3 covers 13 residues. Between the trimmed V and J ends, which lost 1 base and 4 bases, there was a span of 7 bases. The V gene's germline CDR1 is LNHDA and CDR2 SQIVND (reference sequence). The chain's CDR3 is CASSIGTPYGYTF. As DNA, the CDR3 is TGTGCCAGTAGTATAGGGACGCCCTATGGCTACACCTTC. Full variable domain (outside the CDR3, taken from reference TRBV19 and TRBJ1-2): DGGITQSPKYLFRKEGQNVTLSCEQNLNHDAMYWYRQDPGQGLRLIYYSQIVNDFQKGDIAEGYSVSREKKESFPLTVTSAQKNPTAFYLCASSIGTPYGYTFGSGTRLTVV.

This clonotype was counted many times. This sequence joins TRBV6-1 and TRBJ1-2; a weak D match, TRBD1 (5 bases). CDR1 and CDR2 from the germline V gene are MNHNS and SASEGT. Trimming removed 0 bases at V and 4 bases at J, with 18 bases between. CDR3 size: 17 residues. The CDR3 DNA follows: TGTGCCAGCAGTGAAGCGCCTGGAGGGGTGGCGGTCTATGGCTACACCTTC. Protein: CASSEAPGGVAVYGYTF.

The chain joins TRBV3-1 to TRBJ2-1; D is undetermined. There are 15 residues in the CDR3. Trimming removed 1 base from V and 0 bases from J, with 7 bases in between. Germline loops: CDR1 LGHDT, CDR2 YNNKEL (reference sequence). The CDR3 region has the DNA TGTGCCAGCAGCCAAGGTGGGATCTCCTACAATGAGCAGTTCTTC. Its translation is CASSQGGISYNEQFF.

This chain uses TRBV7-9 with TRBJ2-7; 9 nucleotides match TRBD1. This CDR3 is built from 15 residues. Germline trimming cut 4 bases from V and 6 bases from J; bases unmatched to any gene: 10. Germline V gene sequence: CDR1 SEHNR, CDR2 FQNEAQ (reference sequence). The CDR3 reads CASSSTGTGWVEQYV. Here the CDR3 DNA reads TGTGCCAGCAGCTCCACCGGGACAGGGTGGGTCGAGCAGTACGTC.

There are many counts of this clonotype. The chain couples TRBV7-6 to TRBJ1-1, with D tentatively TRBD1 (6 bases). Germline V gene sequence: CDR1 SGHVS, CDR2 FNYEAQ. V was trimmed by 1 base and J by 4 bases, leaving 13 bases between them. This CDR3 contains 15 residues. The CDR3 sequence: CASSLDRAPGTEAFF. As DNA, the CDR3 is TGTGCCAGCAGCTTAGACAGGGCACCTGGCACTGAAGCTTTCTTT.

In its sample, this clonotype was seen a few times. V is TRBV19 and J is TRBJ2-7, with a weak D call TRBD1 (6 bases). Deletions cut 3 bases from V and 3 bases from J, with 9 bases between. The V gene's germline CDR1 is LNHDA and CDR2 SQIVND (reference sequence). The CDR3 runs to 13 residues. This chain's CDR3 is CASSMSGDYEQYV. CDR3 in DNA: TGTGCCAGTAGTATGTCAGGGGACTACGAGCAGTACGTC.

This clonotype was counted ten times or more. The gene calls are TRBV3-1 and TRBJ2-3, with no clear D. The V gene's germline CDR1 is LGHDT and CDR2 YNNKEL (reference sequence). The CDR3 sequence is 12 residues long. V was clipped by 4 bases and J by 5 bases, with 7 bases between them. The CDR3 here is CASSRPKDTQYF. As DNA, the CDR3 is TGTGCCAGCAGCCGCCCAAAAGATACGCAGTATTTT.

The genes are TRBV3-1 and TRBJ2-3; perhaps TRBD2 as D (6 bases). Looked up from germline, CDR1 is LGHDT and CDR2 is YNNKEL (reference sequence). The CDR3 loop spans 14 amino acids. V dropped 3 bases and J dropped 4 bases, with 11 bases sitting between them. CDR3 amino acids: CASSQGTFSDTQYF. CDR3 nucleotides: TGTGCCAGCAGCCAGGGGACTTTCTCAGATACGCAGTATTTT.

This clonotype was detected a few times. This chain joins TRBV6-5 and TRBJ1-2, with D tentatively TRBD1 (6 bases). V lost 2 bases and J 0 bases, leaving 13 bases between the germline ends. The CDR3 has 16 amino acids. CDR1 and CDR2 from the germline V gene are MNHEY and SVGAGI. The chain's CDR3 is CASSYPQEGANYGYTF. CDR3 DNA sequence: TGTGCCAGCAGTTACCCCCAAGAGGGGGCTAACTATGGCTACACCTTC.

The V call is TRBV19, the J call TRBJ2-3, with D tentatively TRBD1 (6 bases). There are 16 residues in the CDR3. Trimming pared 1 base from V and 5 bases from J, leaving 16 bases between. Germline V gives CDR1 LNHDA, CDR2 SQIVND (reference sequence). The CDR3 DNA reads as TGTGCCAGTAGTATAGTGGGCAGGGGCGGTGGAGATACGCAGTATTTT. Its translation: CASSIVGRGGGDTQYF.

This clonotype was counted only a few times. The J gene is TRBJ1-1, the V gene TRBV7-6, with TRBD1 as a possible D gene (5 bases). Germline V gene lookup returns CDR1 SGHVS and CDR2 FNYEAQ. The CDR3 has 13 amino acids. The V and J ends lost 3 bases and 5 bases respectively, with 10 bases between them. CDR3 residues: CASSFGGLTEAFF. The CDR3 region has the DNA TGTGCCAGCAGCTTTGGGGGGTTGACTGAAGCTTTCTTT. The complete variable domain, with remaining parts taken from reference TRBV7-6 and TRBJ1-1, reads GAGVSQSPRYKVTKRGQDVALRCDPISGHVSLYWYRQALGQGPEFLTYFNYEAQQDKSGLPNDRFSAERPEGSISTLTIQRTEQRDSAMYRCASSFGGLTEAFFGQGTRLTVV.

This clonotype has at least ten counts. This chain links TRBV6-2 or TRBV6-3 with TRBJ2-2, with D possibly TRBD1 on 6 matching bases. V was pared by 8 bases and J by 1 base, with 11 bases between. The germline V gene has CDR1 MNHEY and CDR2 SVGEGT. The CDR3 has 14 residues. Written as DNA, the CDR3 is TGTGCCAGCTTGTGGGGGCGGAACACCGGGGAGCTGTTTTTT. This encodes CASLWGRNTGELFF.

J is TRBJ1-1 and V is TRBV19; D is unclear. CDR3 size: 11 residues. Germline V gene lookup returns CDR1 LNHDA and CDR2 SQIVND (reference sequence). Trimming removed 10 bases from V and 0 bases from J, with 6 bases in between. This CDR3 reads CATLMNTEAFF. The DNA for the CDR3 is TGTGCCACATTGATGAACACTGAAGCTTTCTTT.

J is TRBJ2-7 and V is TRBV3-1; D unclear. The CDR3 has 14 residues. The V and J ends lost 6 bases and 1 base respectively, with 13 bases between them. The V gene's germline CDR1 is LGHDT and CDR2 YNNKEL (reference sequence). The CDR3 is CASRALGRSYEQYF. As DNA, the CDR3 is TGTGCCAGCAGAGCCCTGGGTCGGTCCTACGAGCAGTACTTC.

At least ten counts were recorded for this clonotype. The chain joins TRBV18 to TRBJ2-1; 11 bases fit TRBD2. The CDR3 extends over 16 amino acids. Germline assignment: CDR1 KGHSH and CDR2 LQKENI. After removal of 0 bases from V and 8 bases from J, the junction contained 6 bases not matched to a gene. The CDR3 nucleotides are TGTGCCAGCTCACCACCCCCTAGCGGGAGGAACGATGAGCAGTTCTTC. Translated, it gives CASSPPPSGRNDEQFF.

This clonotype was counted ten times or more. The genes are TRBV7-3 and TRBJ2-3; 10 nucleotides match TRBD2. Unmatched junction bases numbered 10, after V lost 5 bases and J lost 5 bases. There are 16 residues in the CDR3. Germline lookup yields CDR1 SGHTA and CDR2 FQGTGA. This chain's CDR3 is CASSPRAGGSGDTQYF. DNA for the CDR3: TGTGCCAGCAGCCCTCGAGCGGGAGGGTCGGGAGATACGCAGTATTTT.

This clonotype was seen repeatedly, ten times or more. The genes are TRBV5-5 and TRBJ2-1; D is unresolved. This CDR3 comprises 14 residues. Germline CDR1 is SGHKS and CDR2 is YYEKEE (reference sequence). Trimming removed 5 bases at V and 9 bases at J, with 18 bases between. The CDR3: CASSSRHGRAEQFF. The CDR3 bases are TGTGCCAGCAGTTCGAGGCACGGTCGGGCTGAGCAGTTCTTC.

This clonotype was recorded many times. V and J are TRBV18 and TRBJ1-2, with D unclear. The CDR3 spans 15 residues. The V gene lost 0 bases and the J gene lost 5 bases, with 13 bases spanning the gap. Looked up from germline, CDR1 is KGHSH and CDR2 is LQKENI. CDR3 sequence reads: CASSPPNSAPYGYTF. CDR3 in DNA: TGTGCCAGCTCACCACCGAACAGCGCCCCTTATGGCTACACCTTC.

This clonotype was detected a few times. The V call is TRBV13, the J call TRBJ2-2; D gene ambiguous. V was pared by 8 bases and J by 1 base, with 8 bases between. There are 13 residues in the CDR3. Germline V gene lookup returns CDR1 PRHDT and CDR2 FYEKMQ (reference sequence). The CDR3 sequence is CASYILNTGELFF. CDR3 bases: TGTGCCAGCTACATCCTGAACACCGGGGAGCTGTTTTTT.